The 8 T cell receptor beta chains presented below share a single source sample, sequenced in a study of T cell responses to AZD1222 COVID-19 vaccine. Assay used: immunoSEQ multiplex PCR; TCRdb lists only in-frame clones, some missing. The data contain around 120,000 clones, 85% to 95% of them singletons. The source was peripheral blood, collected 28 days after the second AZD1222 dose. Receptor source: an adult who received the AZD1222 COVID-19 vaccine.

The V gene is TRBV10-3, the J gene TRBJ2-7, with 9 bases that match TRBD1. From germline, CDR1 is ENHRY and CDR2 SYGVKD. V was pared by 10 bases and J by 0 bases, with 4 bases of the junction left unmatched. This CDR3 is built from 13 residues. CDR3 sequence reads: CATRDRDSYEQYF. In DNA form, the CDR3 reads TGTGCCACCCGGGACAGGGACTCCTACGAGCAGTACTTC.

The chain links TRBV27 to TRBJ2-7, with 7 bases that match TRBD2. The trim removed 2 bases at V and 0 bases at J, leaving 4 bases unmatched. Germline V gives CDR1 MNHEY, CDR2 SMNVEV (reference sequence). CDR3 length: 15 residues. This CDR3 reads CASSLTVAGSYEQYF. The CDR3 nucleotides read TGTGCCAGCAGTTTAACGGTAGCGGGCTCCTACGAGCAGTACTTC.

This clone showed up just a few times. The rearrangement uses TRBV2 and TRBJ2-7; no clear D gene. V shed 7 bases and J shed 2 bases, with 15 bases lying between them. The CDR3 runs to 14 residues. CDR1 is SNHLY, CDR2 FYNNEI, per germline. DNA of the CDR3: TGTGCCAGCACCCGGACGAGGACCGCCTACGAGCAGTACTTC. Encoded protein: CASTRTRTAYEQYF.

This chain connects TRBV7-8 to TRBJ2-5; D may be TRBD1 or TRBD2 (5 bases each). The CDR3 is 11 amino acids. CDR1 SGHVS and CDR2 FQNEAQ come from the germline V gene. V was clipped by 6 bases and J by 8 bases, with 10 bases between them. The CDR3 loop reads CASSRGDTQYF. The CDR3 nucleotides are TGTGCCAGCAGTCGAGGGGACACCCAGTACTTC.

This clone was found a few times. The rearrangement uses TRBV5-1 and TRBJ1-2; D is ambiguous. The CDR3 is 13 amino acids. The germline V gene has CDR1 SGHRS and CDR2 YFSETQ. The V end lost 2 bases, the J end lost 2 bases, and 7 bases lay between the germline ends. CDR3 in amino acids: CASSLIMNYGYTF. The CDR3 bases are TGCGCCAGCAGCTTAATTATGAACTATGGCTACACCTTC. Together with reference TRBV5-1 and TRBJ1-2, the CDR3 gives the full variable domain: KAGVTQTPRYLIKTRGQQVTLSCSPISGHRSVSWYQQTPGQGLQFLFEYFSETQRNKGNFPGRFSGRQFSNSRSEMNVSTLELGDSALYLCASSLIMNYGYTFGSGTRLTVV.

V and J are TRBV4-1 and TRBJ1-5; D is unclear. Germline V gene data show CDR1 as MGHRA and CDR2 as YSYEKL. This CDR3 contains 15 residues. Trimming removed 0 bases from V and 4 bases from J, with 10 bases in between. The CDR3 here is CASSQDGRANQPQHF. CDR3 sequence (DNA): TGCGCCAGCAGCCAAGACGGGAGAGCGAATCAGCCCCAGCATTTT.

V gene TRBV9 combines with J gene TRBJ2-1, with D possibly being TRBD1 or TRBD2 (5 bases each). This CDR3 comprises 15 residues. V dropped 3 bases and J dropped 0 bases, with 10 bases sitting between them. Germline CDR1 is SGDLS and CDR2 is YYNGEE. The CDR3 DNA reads TGTGCCAGCAGCGCTTCAGGGAGCTCCTACAATGAGCAGTTCTTC. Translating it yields CASSASGSSYNEQFF.

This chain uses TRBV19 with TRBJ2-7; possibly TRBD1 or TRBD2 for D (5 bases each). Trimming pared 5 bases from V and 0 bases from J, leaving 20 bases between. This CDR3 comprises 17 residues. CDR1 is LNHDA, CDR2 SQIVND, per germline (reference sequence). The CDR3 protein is CASSSNTGTRGSYEQYF. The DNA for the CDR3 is TGTGCCAGTAGTTCAAACACCGGGACCCGGGGCTCCTACGAGCAGTACTTC.